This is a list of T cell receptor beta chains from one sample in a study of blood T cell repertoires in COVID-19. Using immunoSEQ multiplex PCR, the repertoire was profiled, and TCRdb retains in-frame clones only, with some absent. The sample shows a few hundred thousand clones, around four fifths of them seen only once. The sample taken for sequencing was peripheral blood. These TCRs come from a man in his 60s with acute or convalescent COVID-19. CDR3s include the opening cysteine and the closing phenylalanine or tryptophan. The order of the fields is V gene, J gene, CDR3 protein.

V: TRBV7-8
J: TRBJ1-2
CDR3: CASSLEGGWDFYGYTF

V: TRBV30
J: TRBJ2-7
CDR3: CAWSAWGSRYEQYF

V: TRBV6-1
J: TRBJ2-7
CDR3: CASTPSSGSFYEQYF

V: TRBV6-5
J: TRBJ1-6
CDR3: CASSLTGIYNSPLHF

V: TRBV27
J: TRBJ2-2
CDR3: CASLTHRTGAPNTGELFF

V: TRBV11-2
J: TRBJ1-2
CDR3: CASSLGAQSYGYTF

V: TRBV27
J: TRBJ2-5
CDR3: CASSLSAGVRRETQYF

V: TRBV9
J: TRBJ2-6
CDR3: CASSVGLEGSGANVLTF

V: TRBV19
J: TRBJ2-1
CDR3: CASSIGSSGGYNEQFF

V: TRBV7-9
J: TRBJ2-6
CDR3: CASTQNGANVLTF

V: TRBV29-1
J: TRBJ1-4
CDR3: CSGGQANEKLFF

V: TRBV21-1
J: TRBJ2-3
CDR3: CASRASGRRDTDTQYF

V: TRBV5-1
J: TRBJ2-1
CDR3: CASSLGPGQGFNEQFF

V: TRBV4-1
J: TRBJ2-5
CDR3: CASSLRTSGVETQYF

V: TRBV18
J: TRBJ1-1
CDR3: CASSEGTGLNTEAFF

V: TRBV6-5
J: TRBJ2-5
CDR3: CASSYRGTQYF

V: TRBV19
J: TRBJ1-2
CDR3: CASSDKYGYTF

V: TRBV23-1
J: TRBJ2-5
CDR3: CASSLRDRGLETQYF

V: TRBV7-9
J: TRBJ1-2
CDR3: CASSLAGQANYGYTF

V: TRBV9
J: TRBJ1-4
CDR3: CASSVGGTDNEKLFF

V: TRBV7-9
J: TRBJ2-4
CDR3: CASRSGGGGNIQYF

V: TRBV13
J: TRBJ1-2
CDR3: CASSLGPRGSPSSYGYTF